What follows are 5 T cell receptor beta chains derived from one specimen sequenced in a study of metastatic and nonmetastatic thyroid tumors. TCRdb re-clonotyped the PCR reads through MiXCR. Among about 14,000 clones listed, around 12% were seen once. Not a single patient had been given any form of treatment at any point before undergoing thyroid surgery. Sequences were obtained from blood. All receptors come from a female donor with papillary thyroid cancer or a benign thyroid nodule (not recorded which). Some clones in this sample may be carry-over from other donors' samples.

This clone was found many times. The chain links TRBV28 to TRBJ2-2; possibly TRBD1 for D (6 bases). Trimming pared 7 bases from V and 0 bases from J, leaving 15 bases between. Germline V gene data show CDR1 as MDHEN and CDR2 as SYDVKM. This CDR3 region has 16 residues. This chain's CDR3 is CASISEDRTNTGELFF. Written as DNA, the CDR3 is TGTGCCAGCATCTCGGAGGACAGAACGAACACCGGGGAGCTGTTTTTT.

This clone was observed a handful of times. This chain's CDR3 is CASSSDREYNEKLFF. CDR3 DNA: TGTGCCAGCAGTTCGGACAGGGAATATAATGAAAAACTGTTTTTT. The rearrangement uses TRBV12-3 or TRBV12-4 and TRBJ1-4; 8 bases agree with TRBD1. Trimming removed 4 bases from V and 4 bases from J; junction bases left unmatched: 5. The CDR3 totals 15 residues.

CDR3 protein: CASSIGGDYGYTF. The CDR3 DNA is TGTGCCAGTAGTATAGGAGGAGACTATGGCTACACCTTC. The chain couples TRBV19 to TRBJ1-2; D uncertain. The CDR3 loop spans 13 amino acids. The germline V and J ends were trimmed by 1 base and 3 bases, with 6 bases remaining between them. CDR1 and CDR2 from the germline V gene are LNHDA and SQIVND (reference sequence).

To note about this clone: The sample has other DNA sequences that encode this CDR3 too. This sequence joins TRBV28 and TRBJ2-5; weak D call: TRBD2 (6 bases). Trimming removed 8 bases at V and 10 bases at J, with 23 bases between. The CDR3 covers 14 residues. Germline loops: CDR1 MDHEN, CDR2 SYDVKM. CDR3 nucleotide sequence: TGTGCCAGCTTTTCGGGGAGGTCGTTGGTAGTCCAGTACTTC. Its translation: CASFSGRSLVVQYF. Based on the CDR3 plus reference TRBV28 and TRBJ2-5, the full variable domain is DVKVTQSSRYLVKRTGEKVFLECVQDMDHENMFWYRQDPGLGLRLIYFSYDVKMKEKGDIPEGYSVSREKKERFSLILESASTNQTSMYLCASFSGRSLVVQYFGPGTRLLVL.

This clone was detected ten times or more. This chain links TRBV10-3 with TRBJ1-4, with a weak D call TRBD1 (5 bases). The V gene's germline CDR1 is ENHRY and CDR2 SYGVKD. The CDR3 covers 13 residues. Trimming removed 11 bases at V and 5 bases at J, with 15 bases between. CDR3 DNA sequence: TGTGCCGTCGGCGGGGGGGGAAATGAAAAACTGTTTTTT. Translation: CAVGGGGNEKLFF.